Listed below are T cell receptor beta chains from one sample, sequenced in a study of blood T cells in healthy people across ages. In TCRdb, the 5' RACE reads were re-called with MiXCR into one record per CDR3 protein. The repertoire consists of about 650,000 distinct CDR3 sequences, with approximately 30% occurring once and the leading ten covering 15%. Sequenced: blood. The receptors come from a woman aged 80 or over in good health. CDR3s include the opening cysteine and the closing phenylalanine or tryptophan. Fields, in order: V gene, D gene, J gene, clone size, CDR3 protein, CDR3 DNA. The D gene is left open where the match is weak. Some rows have no size entry. The others give once, few or many, or a class for an expanded clone.

TRBV20-1,.,TRBJ2-2,few,CSANDARGNTGELFF,TGCAGTGCCAATGACGCGCGTGGGAACACCGGGGAGCTGTTTTTT
TRBV5-5,TRBD2,TRBJ2-2,few,CASSRAPSGAYTGELFF,TGTGCCAGCAGCCGGGCCCCCAGCGGGGCTTACACCGGGGAGCTGTTTTTT
TRBV7-2,.,TRBJ2-5,.,CTSSLYRGGETQYF,TGCACCAGCAGCTTATATAGGGGCGGGGAGACCCAGTACTTC
TRBV20-1,TRBD2,TRBJ2-1,.,CSSSGERESAYNEQFF,TGCAGTTCTAGCGGGGAGCGGGAAAGCGCCTACAATGAGCAGTTCTTC
TRBV5-1,.,TRBJ1-2,many,CASKMASDSFRGYTF,TGCGCCAGCAAAATGGCTTCCGACTCTTTTCGGGGCTACACCTTC
TRBV5-6,.,TRBJ1-6,.,CASSLGPTTSSPLHF,TGTGCCAGCAGCTTGGGGCCTACCACCAGTTCACCCCTCCACTTT
TRBV6-6,.,TRBJ2-5,many,CASSSGTYSMSQETQYF,TGTGCCAGCAGTTCGGGGACATACTCAATGTCTCAAGAGACCCAGTACTTC
TRBV30,.,TRBJ1-1,few,CACDPEGTEAFF,TGTGCCTGCGACCCTGAAGGGACTGAAGCTTTCTTT
TRBV10-3,.,TRBJ1-5,many,CAISGTGLSNQPQHF,TGTGCCATCAGTGGAACCGGTTTAAGCAATCAGCCCCAGCATTTT
TRBV20-1,.,TRBJ2-3,.,CSASWTPLSTDTQYF,TGCAGTGCTAGTTGGACGCCCCTTAGCACAGATACGCAGTATTTT
TRBV9,.,TRBJ2-2,many,CASSVLQNTGELFF,TGTGCCAGCAGCGTATTACAGAACACCGGGGAGCTGTTTTTT
TRBV5-6,.,TRBJ1-4,few,CASSRTVGNEKLFF,TGTGCCAGCAGCCGGACAGTGGGGAACGAAAAACTGTTTTTT
TRBV2,TRBD2,TRBJ2-2,.,CASSSGGPNTGELFF,TGTGCCAGCAGTAGCGGGGGTCCAAACACCGGGGAGCTGTTTTTT
TRBV27,.,TRBJ1-5,.,CASSSARFGDSNQPQHF,TGTGCCAGCAGTTCCGCTAGATTCGGGGATAGCAATCAGCCCCAGCATTTT
TRBV30,.,TRBJ1-1,few,CAWKGGGNTEAFF,TGTGCCTGGAAAGGAGGAGGGAACACTGAAGCTTTCTTT
TRBV12-3/TRBV12-4,TRBD1,TRBJ2-3,many,CASSSRDRGVTDTQYF,TGTGCCAGCAGTTCCCGGGACAGGGGTGTCACAGATACGCAGTATTTT
TRBV7-2,.,TRBJ2-1,many,CASSFLGLSYNEQFF,TGTGCCAGCAGCTTTCTAGGGCTATCCTACAATGAGCAGTTCTTC